Listed below are T cell receptor beta chains from one sample, sequenced in a study of neoadjuvant anti-PD-1 for oral cavity cancer. Libraries were prepared by immunoSEQ multiplex PCR; TCRdb keeps only in-frame clonotypes and omits some of them. The sample has approximately 83,000 clones; under 90% are singletons. The sample consisted of PBMCs, taken before nivolumab (anti-PD-1) treatment. These receptors were taken from a person aged 35-80 years with oral cavity squamous cell carcinoma. The CDR3 runs from the conserved cysteine through the conserved F or W. The order of the fields is V gene, J gene, D gene, clone size, CDR3 protein, CDR3 DNA. D genes are given only for firm matches. Expanded clones are given a class, and other clones once, few, many or no size at all.

TRBV6-1	TRBJ1-3	-	-	CASRTGESSGNTIYF	TGTGCCAGCAGGACCGGTGAGAGCTCTGGAAACACCATATATTTT
TRBV7-8	TRBJ1-1	-	-	CASSRSLRTTEAFF	TGTGCCAGCAGCCGATCGCTGAGGACCACTGAAGCTTTCTTT
TRBV7-9	TRBJ2-7	TRBD1	-	CASSLAGGETYEQYF	TGTGCCAGCAGCTTAGCAGGGGGCGAGACCTACGAGCAGTACTTC
TRBV7-3	TRBJ2-7	-	once	CASSSQGYEQYF	TGTGCCAGCAGCTCTCAGGGGTACGAGCAGTACTTC
TRBV6-1	TRBJ2-1	TRBD2	-	CASSEPRVAGGPEQFF	TGTGCCAGCAGTGAACCGCGGGTAGCGGGAGGTCCTGAGCAGTTCTTC
TRBV11-2	TRBJ1-5	-	-	CASSRGADSNQPQHF	TGTGCCAGCAGCCGAGGGGCAGATAGCAATCAGCCCCAGCATTTT
TRBV19	TRBJ1-4	TRBD1	-	CASSIGTGDPGLFF	TGTGCCAGTAGTATCGGGACAGGGGACCCGGGACTGTTTTTT
TRBV19	TRBJ1-2	-	-	CASSIPGGADGYTF	TGTGCCAGTAGTATACCGGGGGGCGCGGATGGCTACACCTTC
TRBV5-6	TRBJ1-4	-	-	CASSFFATNEKLFF	TGTGCCAGCAGCTTCTTTGCAACTAATGAAAAACTGTTTTTT
TRBV5-1	TRBJ1-2	-	once	CASSLALGGADYGYTF	TGCGCCAGCAGCTTGGCCTTGGGGGGCGCTGACTATGGCTACACCTTC
TRBV28	TRBJ1-5	-	-	CASRWAGPGQPQHF	TGTGCCAGCAGGTGGGCGGGTCCGGGCCAGCCCCAGCATTTT
TRBV5-1	TRBJ1-1	-	once	CASSLADSMNTEAFF	TGCGCCAGCAGCTTGGCTGACAGCATGAACACTGAAGCTTTCTTT
TRBV9	TRBJ2-7	TRBD2	once	CASSTSGRNEQYF	TGTGCCAGCAGCACCAGCGGGAGGAACGAGCAGTACTTC
TRBV10-1	TRBJ2-1	-	-	CASSDWVAGDEQFF	TGCGCCAGCAGTGATTGGGTAGCCGGAGATGAGCAGTTCTTC
TRBV6-1	TRBJ1-5	-	few	CASSENSPHQPQHF	TGTGCCAGCAGTGAGAACAGCCCTCATCAGCCCCAGCATTTT
TRBV9	TRBJ2-1	TRBD2	-	CASSTTVRGSLNEQFF	TGTGCCAGCAGCACAACAGTTCGCGGGAGTTTGAATGAGCAGTTCTTC
TRBV11-3	TRBJ2-3	-	once	CASSLDSAGSTDTQYF	TGTGCCAGCAGCTTAGATTCGGCAGGAAGCACAGATACGCAGTATTTT
TRBV5-1	TRBJ1-4	-	-	CASSLDGEEKLFF	TGCGCCAGCAGCTTGGACGGTGAAGAAAAACTGTTTTTT
TRBV6-1	TRBJ1-5	-	-	CASSDRSQQVNQPQHF	TGTGCCAGCAGTGATAGATCCCAACAGGTCAATCAGCCCCAGCATTTT
TRBV11-1	TRBJ2-7	-	-	CASSLKLSSDEQYF	TGTGCCAGCAGCTTAAAGCTCAGCTCTGACGAGCAGTACTTC
TRBV11-2	TRBJ2-1	-	-	CASSLVSNEQFF	TGTGCCAGCAGCTTGGTTAGCAATGAGCAGTTCTTC